The 25 T cell receptor beta chains given below trace back to one sample, sequenced in a study of cytomegalovirus exposure and HLA in healthy donors. Measured with immunoSEQ multiplex PCR; TCRdb has only the in-frame clones, and not every one. The sample holds 150,000 to 200,000 clones; roughly 88% are singletons and the top ten take roughly 1.5%. Sample: PBMCs. The receptors stem from a woman aged 18-29 years in good health and CMV-seronegative.

This clone was detected only a few times. The chain carries TRBV28 and TRBJ2-7; D perhaps matches TRBD2 (6 bases). Germline CDR1 reads MDHEN; CDR2 reads SYDVKM. This CDR3 has 15 residues. V gave up 2 bases and J gave up 5 bases, with 16 bases separating them. Here the CDR3 DNA reads TGTGCCAGCAGTTTAGGCAGCGGGTACACTGACGAGCAGTACTTC. It translates to CASSLGSGYTDEQYF.

V usage is TRBV9 and J usage is TRBJ2-7; 7 bases match TRBD2. CDR1 is SGDLS and CDR2 is YYNGEE in the germline V gene. This CDR3 is built from 16 residues. Trimming at V came to 4 bases and at J to 5 bases, leaving 15 bases not matched to a gene. The CDR3 is CASSPSRKTSPHEQYF. Written as DNA, the CDR3 is TGTGCCAGCAGCCCTAGTCGAAAGACTAGCCCTCACGAGCAGTACTTC.

The V and J genes are TRBV30 and TRBJ2-1, with 7 nucleotides matching TRBD2. The ends lost 2 bases at V and 12 bases at J; junction bases unmatched: 4. There are 11 residues in the CDR3. Germline V gives CDR1 GTSNPN, CDR2 SVGIG (reference sequence). The CDR3 DNA follows: TGTGCCTGGAGTAGCGGGGCCGGGCAGTTCTTC. It codes for CAWSSGAGQFF.

The gene calls are TRBV4-2 and TRBJ1-2, with unresolved D. The V and J ends lost 1 base and 1 base respectively, with 7 bases between them. The CDR3 is 14 amino acids. Germline V gene sequence: CDR1 LGHNA, CDR2 YNFKEQ. This chain's CDR3 is CASSQGADNYGYTF. The CDR3 nucleotides read TGTGCCAGCAGCCAAGGGGCAGATAACTATGGCTACACCTTC.

This sequence joins TRBV27 and TRBJ2-1, with 7 bases matching TRBD2. V lost 3 bases, J lost 5 bases, and 10 bases stayed unmatched. The CDR3 runs to 16 residues. CDR1 is MNHEY and CDR2 is SMNVEV in the germline V gene (reference sequence). CDR3 sequence (DNA): TGTGCCAGCAGTTTGACTGAGCGGGACTGGGACAATGAGCAGTTCTTC. Translation gives CASSLTERDWDNEQFF.

The chain combines TRBV6-6 with TRBJ2-5; 8 nucleotides agree with TRBD2. J gave up 2 bases and V 3 bases, and 8 bases lay outside the gene matches. The CDR3 is 16 residues long. Germline V gene sequence: CDR1 MNHNY, CDR2 SVGAGI (reference sequence). The CDR3 nucleotides read TGTGCCAGCAGTTATCCCACTAGCGGAGATCAAGAGACCCAGTACTTC. Its protein is CASSYPTSGDQETQYF.

The rearrangement joins TRBV7-8 to TRBJ1-2; D may be TRBD1 (6 bases). Germline lookup yields CDR1 SGHVS and CDR2 FQNEAQ. V was clipped by 5 bases and J by 5 bases, with 12 bases between them. This CDR3 region has 13 residues. The CDR3 region is CASSHGTPYGYTF. CDR3 in DNA: TGTGCCAGCAGCCACGGGACACCGTATGGCTACACCTTC.

The genes are TRBV14 and TRBJ2-7; TRBD1 aligns across 8 bases. Unmatched junction bases numbered 6, after V lost 4 bases and J lost 1 base. The germline gives CDR1 SGHDN, CDR2 FVKESK. The CDR3 spans 15 residues. As DNA, the CDR3 is TGTGCCAGCAGCCGAGACCGGGACAGGTCCTACGAGCAGTACTTC. Amino acid sequence: CASSRDRDRSYEQYF.

This sequence joins TRBV11-1 and TRBJ2-5; tentative D call: TRBD2 (5 bases). In germline, CDR1 is SGHAT, CDR2 FQDESV (reference sequence). The CDR3 runs 15 residues. The V end lost 2 bases, the J end lost 3 bases, and 13 bases lay between the germline ends. CDR3 sequence (DNA): TGTGCCAGCAGCTTAATATTGGACTCCAAAGAGACCCAGTACTTC. Protein sequence: CASSLILDSKETQYF.

The V gene is TRBV6-1, the J gene TRBJ2-7; 10 nucleotides align to TRBD1. The junction had 7 bases not matched to a gene; V was cut back by 5 bases and J by 6 bases. Germline V lookup: CDR1 MNHNS, CDR2 SASEGT. The length of the CDR3 is 14 residues. CDR3 region: CASSFSGQGIEQYF. The CDR3 nucleotides read TGTGCCAGCAGTTTCTCGGGACAGGGGATCGAGCAGTACTTC.

The chain links TRBV6-5 to TRBJ2-1, with 8 bases that match TRBD1. Germline trimming cut 2 bases from V and 4 bases from J; bases unmatched to any gene: 4. The CDR3 runs 15 residues. Germline assignment: CDR1 MNHEY and CDR2 SVGAGI. The CDR3: CASSYGGQEYNEQFF. The CDR3 region has the DNA TGTGCCAGCAGTTACGGGGGACAGGAGTACAATGAGCAGTTCTTC.

The chain is built from TRBV25-1 and TRBJ2-7; D possibly corresponds to TRBD1 (5 bases). V gave up 3 bases and J gave up 5 bases, with 5 bases separating them. The CDR3 is made up of 11 amino acids. Per the germline V gene, CDR1 is MGHDK and CDR2 is SYGVNS. CDR3 region: CASSDRDEQYF. The CDR3 region has the DNA TGTGCCAGCAGTGACAGGGACGAGCAGTACTTC.

The rearrangement joins TRBV4-1 to TRBJ1-2; D is ambiguous. Germline V gives CDR1 MGHRA, CDR2 YSYEKL. Trimming took off 5 bases at V and 4 bases at J, with 20 bases between the two ends. This CDR3 has 16 amino acids. The CDR3 DNA follows: TGCGCCAGCAGCGAGGTTAAGAACCGAAAGACCTATGGCTACACCTTC. Translation gives CASSEVKNRKTYGYTF.

The CDR3 loop reads CATSRVINGELFF. CDR3 DNA: TGTGCCACCAGCAGAGTAATAAACGGGGAGCTGTTTTTT. The chain carries TRBV15 and TRBJ2-2, with unresolved D. V dropped 1 base and J dropped 7 bases, with 7 bases sitting between them. CDR1 and CDR2 (germline): LNHNV, YYDKDF (reference sequence). The CDR3 covers 13 residues.

Details on this clone: Its ends do not fully match the called genes, so a read error is possible. The chain joins TRBV2 to TRBJ2-2; D remains ambiguous. Looked up from germline, CDR1 is SNHLY and CDR2 is FYNNEI. The CDR3 sequence is 14 residues long. CDR3 sequence: CASREGPGTGELFF. The CDR3 DNA reads as TGTGCCAGCAGGGAAGGACCCGGGACCGGGGAGCTGTTTTTT.

The chain employs TRBV30 and TRBJ2-2, with D possibly matching TRBD2 (5 bases). Germline V gene sequence: CDR1 GTSNPN, CDR2 SVGIG (reference sequence). Trimming pared 2 bases from V and 3 bases from J, leaving 10 bases between. The CDR3 is 14 amino acids. The CDR3 sequence: CAWSSEEDTGELFF. CDR3 nucleotide sequence: TGTGCCTGGAGTTCTGAGGAGGACACCGGGGAGCTGTTTTTT. Using reference TRBV30 and TRBJ2-2 for the parts outside the CDR3, the full variable domain is SQTIHQWPATLVQPVGSPLSLECTVEGTSNPNLYWYRQAAGRGLQLLFYSVGIGQISSEVPQNLSASRPQDRQFILSSKKLLLSDSGFYLCAWSSEEDTGELFFGEGSRLTVL.

The chain joins TRBV7-7 to TRBJ2-1; maybe TRBD2 (6 bases). Trimming shortened V by 4 bases and J by 9 bases, and 13 bases separated the two germline ends. The CDR3 is made up of 13 amino acids. CDR1 SSHAT and CDR2 FNYEAQ come from the germline V gene (reference sequence). CDR3 region: CASSSHPTSEQFF. CDR3 DNA: TGTGCCAGCAGCTCCCACCCGACTAGTGAGCAGTTCTTC.

The CDR3 region has the DNA TGTGCCAGCAGCTCCCCGGGACAGGGGACTGAAGCTTTCTTT. It specifies CASSSPGQGTEAFF. V is TRBV7-8 and J is TRBJ1-1; TRBD1 matches 10 bases. The CDR3 is 14 amino acids. Per the germline V gene, CDR1 is SGHVS and CDR2 is FQNEAQ. J gave up 5 bases and V 4 bases, and 4 bases lay outside the gene matches.

This rearrangement joins TRBV15 to TRBJ1-2; 7 bases fit TRBD1. Germline CDR1 LNHNV, CDR2 YYDKDF (reference sequence). Losses at the gene ends were 6 bases for V and 1 base for J; bases not matched to a gene: 11. The CDR3 sequence is 16 residues long. The DNA of the CDR3 is TGTGCCACCAGTCGAACAGGGGATTCCCTTAACTATGGCTACACCTTC. This codes for CATSRTGDSLNYGYTF.

The V gene is TRBV4-1, the J gene TRBJ2-7; 8 nucleotides agree with TRBD2. Trimming removed 0 bases from V and 3 bases from J; junction bases left unmatched: 13. The CDR3 runs to 18 residues. The V gene's germline CDR1 is MGHRA and CDR2 YSYEKL. CDR3 loop: CASSQDSSGSLYHYEQYF. CDR3 in DNA: TGCGCCAGCAGCCAAGATTCCAGCGGGAGTCTCTATCACTACGAGCAGTACTTC.

The chain is built from TRBV4-1 and TRBJ1-2; the match to TRBD1 covers 8 bases. This CDR3 has 19 residues. V lost 0 bases to trimming and J lost 2 bases; unmatched junction nucleotides: 14. In germline, CDR1 is MGHRA, CDR2 YSYEKL. CDR3 coding DNA: TGCGCCAGCAGCCAAGACCCGTTCAGGGGGCTAGGATCCAACTATGGCTACACCTTC. This encodes CASSQDPFRGLGSNYGYTF.

This rearrangement joins TRBV5-1 to TRBJ2-2; 11 bases agree with TRBD2. CDR1 and CDR2 (germline): SGHRS, YFSETQ. V dropped 4 bases and J dropped 5; count of bases not matched to a gene: 7. The CDR3 loop spans 16 amino acids. The CDR3 sequence: CASSLSGRAGTGELFF. In DNA form, the CDR3 reads TGCGCCAGCAGCCTTAGCGGGAGGGCCGGTACCGGGGAGCTGTTTTTT.

The chain uses TRBV10-1 and TRBJ2-1, with 7 nucleotides matching TRBD1. The germline gives CDR1 WNHNN, CDR2 SYGVQD (reference sequence). Trimming at V came to 0 bases and at J to 2 bases, leaving 4 bases not matched to a gene. The length of the CDR3 is 16 residues. CDR3 coding DNA: TGCGCCAGCAGTGAGTCGACAGGGTTTACCTACAATGAGCAGTTCTTC. Its protein is CASSESTGFTYNEQFF.

The V and J genes are TRBV2 and TRBJ2-3; D unclear. V was clipped by 5 bases and J by 4 bases, with 13 bases between them. Germline V gene data show CDR1 as SNHLY and CDR2 as FYNNEI. This CDR3 contains 14 residues. Here the CDR3 reads CASSPGHTADTQYF. The CDR3 DNA reads TGTGCCAGCAGTCCGGGTCACACCGCAGATACGCAGTATTTT.

This clone was recorded once. The V call is TRBV30, the J call TRBJ1-1; a possible D gene is TRBD1 (6 bases). The CDR3 contains 16 residues. The germline V and J ends were trimmed by 3 bases and 2 bases, with 19 bases remaining between them. The germline V gene encodes CDR1 GTSNPN and CDR2 SVGIG (reference sequence). CDR3 sequence (DNA): TGTGCCTGGAGGTTGAACAGGGTTAGGGTCAACACTGAAGCTTTCTTT. It translates to CAWRLNRVRVNTEAFF.